This TCR beta chain was identified during a study of response to subunit inactivated influenza vaccine. Comments on this clonotype: The antigen is unknown.

The germline gives CDR1 LGHNA, CDR2 YSLEER. After removal of 1 base from V and 3 bases from J, the junction contained 7 bases not matched to a gene. The CDR3 consists of 16 residues. TCRdb analysed the RT-PCR reads with MiXCR anew, one entry per CDR3 protein. The sample contains about 500,000 distinct CDR3 sequences, 10% to 15% of which appear only once. Study-wide results and limits: There was a suggestion from the authors that each seasonal influenza vaccination recruits few new T cells.

The source was PBMCs from blood, collected 40 to 50 days after vaccination. The chain combines TRBV4-3 with TRBJ2-3; 7 positions match TRBD1. The sequence was obtained from a middle-aged man who received an inactivated influenza vaccine. Here the CDR3 DNA reads TGCGCCAGCAGCCAAGGACAGGGTATTTGGACAGATACGCAGTATTTT. It encodes CASSQGQGIWTDTQYF.